This TCR beta chain emerged from a study of T-cell reconstitution after alpha-beta-depleted transplantation in children. This clonotype has a handful of counts. Preparation of the TCRbeta library was carried out with unique molecular identifiers. TCRdb re-called the PCR reads with MiXCR, one entry per CDR3 protein. The table lists 490,000 or so distinct CDR3 sequences, around an eighth of them singletons. The CDR3 extends over 13 amino acids. The V end lost 3 bases, the J end lost 3 bases, and 12 bases lay between the germline ends. CDR1 GTSNPN and CDR2 SVGIG come from the germline V gene (reference sequence).

Sequences were derived from PBMCs from the stem cell graft donor, sampled from the stem cell graft. The V and J genes are TRBV30 and TRBJ2-7; no reliable D call. This TCR was sampled from a human donor who donated a stem cell graft to a child with combined immunodeficiency. CDR3 amino acids: CAWRVGLHYEQYF. The CDR3 DNA is TGTGCCTGGAGAGTCGGGCTTCACTACGAGCAGTACTTC.